The 31 T cell receptor beta chains below come from one sample, sequenced in a study of T cell responses to AZD1222 COVID-19 vaccine. The method was immunoSEQ multiplex PCR; TCRdb's version includes in-frame clones alone and lacks a portion of them. The sample lists over 110,000 clones; 92% were seen once. Material: peripheral blood, obtained 28 days after the second AZD1222 dose. Receptors originate from an adult who received the AZD1222 COVID-19 vaccine.

V gene TRBV7-2 combines with J gene TRBJ1-1; no firm D call. The V gene's germline CDR1 is SGHTA and CDR2 FQGNSA. Trimming stripped 5 bases from V and 9 bases from J, with 19 bases between. This CDR3 has 14 residues. The CDR3 region has the DNA TGTGCCAGCAGCCCTCCTCTTGTATCGAACCAAGCTTTCTTT. Protein sequence: CASSPPLVSNQAFF.

The chain couples TRBV10-1 to TRBJ2-1; TRBD1 or TRBD2 may be the D gene (5 bases each). CDR3 length: 15 amino acids. Germline V gene lookup returns CDR1 WNHNN and CDR2 SYGVQD (reference sequence). Trimming removed 0 bases at V and 8 bases at J, with 14 bases between. CDR3 amino acids: CASSESGKGRDEQFF. DNA for the CDR3: TGCGCCAGCAGTGAGTCTGGGAAGGGGCGGGATGAGCAGTTCTTC.

J is TRBJ1-2 and V is TRBV9; 8 bases are a match to TRBD1. Looked up from germline, CDR1 is SGDLS and CDR2 is YYNGEE. There are 12 residues in the CDR3. With 7 bases clipped from V and 12 bases from J, the junction kept 11 bases outside the gene matches. This CDR3 is CASSPGQARNTF. The CDR3 region has the DNA TGTGCCAGCTCCCCGGGACAGGCTAGGAACACCTTC.

A remark on this clone: The junction shows a germline mismatch at one end, possibly a read error. The rearrangement joins TRBV30 to TRBJ2-7, with D unclear. Germline V CDR1 and CDR2: GTSNPN, SVGIG (reference sequence). There are 11 residues in the CDR3. The CDR3 nucleotides are TGTGCCTGGAGTGTATTGTACGAACAGTACTTC. Its protein product is CAWSVLYEQYF.

V gene TRBV5-5 combines with J gene TRBJ2-7, with a weak D call TRBD1 (5 bases). CDR1 and CDR2 (germline): SGHKS, YYEKEE (reference sequence). The length of the CDR3 is 13 residues. The V gene lost 4 bases and the J gene lost 2 bases, with 10 bases spanning the gap. The CDR3 DNA is TGTGCCAGCAGCCCGCTAGGGGCCTACGAGCAGTACGTC. This translates into CASSPLGAYEQYV.

The rearrangement uses TRBV6-6 and TRBJ2-5; 8 bases agree with TRBD2. Per the germline V gene, CDR1 is MNHNY and CDR2 is SVGAGI (reference sequence). Trimming took 5 bases from V and 7 from J; bases not matched to a gene: 18. CDR3 length: 17 amino acids. This CDR3 is CASSPRPPGGPMATQYF. The DNA for the CDR3 is TGTGCCAGCAGTCCCAGGCCCCCGGGAGGGCCCATGGCGACCCAGTACTTC.

The chain carries TRBV12-3 or TRBV12-4 and TRBJ1-5; perhaps TRBD1 as D (6 bases). The CDR3 consists of 13 residues. V was trimmed by 7 bases and J by 7 bases, leaving 14 bases between them. The CDR3 loop is CASKNGGGQPQHF. CDR3 nucleotide sequence: TGTGCCAGCAAGAACGGGGGCGGACAGCCCCAGCATTTT.

The chain couples TRBV28 to TRBJ1-3, with 7 bases matching TRBD1. From germline, CDR1 is MDHEN and CDR2 SYDVKM. This CDR3 is 15 amino acids long. The J segment lost 1 base and the V segment lost 6 bases, leaving 6 bases of the junction unmatched. The CDR3 bases are TGTGCCAGCAGCGAACAGGGGAGTTCTGGAAACACCATATATTTT. It translates to CASSEQGSSGNTIYF.

The chain is built from TRBV10-3 and TRBJ2-5, with TRBD1 as a possible D gene (5 bases). Germline assignment: CDR1 ENHRY and CDR2 SYGVKD. CDR3 size: 13 residues. The V gene lost 10 bases and the J gene lost 4 bases, with 16 bases spanning the gap. The CDR3 nucleotides are TGTGCCACCCGGGCCCTGGGGCCAGAGACCCAGTACTTC. Its protein product is CATRALGPETQYF.

The chain links TRBV28 to TRBJ1-1; a possible D gene is TRBD1 (6 bases). The V gene lost 4 bases and the J gene lost 9 bases, with 9 bases spanning the gap. This CDR3 comprises 11 residues. Looked up from germline, CDR1 is MDHEN and CDR2 is SYDVKM. The CDR3 is CASSSGAQAFF. Written as DNA, the CDR3 is TGTGCCAGCAGTTCGGGGGCTCAAGCTTTCTTT.

This chain uses TRBV30 with TRBJ1-2; 8 bases are a match to TRBD1. Germline assignment: CDR1 GTSNPN and CDR2 SVGIG (reference sequence). V lost 5 bases, J lost 4 bases, and 6 bases stayed unmatched. There are 13 residues in the CDR3. This CDR3 reads CAWATGVIYGYTF. The CDR3 bases are TGTGCCTGGGCGACAGGGGTGATCTATGGCTACACCTTC.

The gene calls are TRBV7-9 and TRBJ2-7; TRBD1 matches at 8 bases. This CDR3 comprises 16 residues. In germline, CDR1 is SEHNR, CDR2 FQNEAQ (reference sequence). The J segment lost 3 bases and the V segment lost 2 bases, leaving 9 bases of the junction unmatched. The CDR3 DNA sequence: TGTGCCAGCAGCTTAACCGGGACAGGAAAATACTACGAGCAGTACTTC. Its translation is CASSLTGTGKYYEQYF. Drawing the rest from reference TRBV7-9 and TRBJ2-7, the complete variable domain is DTGVSQNPRHKITKRGQNVTFRCDPISEHNRLYWYRQTLGQGPEFLTYFQNEAQLEKSRLLSDRFSAERPKGSFSTLEIQRTEQGDSAMYLCASSLTGTGKYYEQYFGPGTRLTVT.

The chain recombines TRBV7-9 with TRBJ1-1; a weak D match, TRBD1 (5 bases). The ends were cut back, 1 base at V and 7 bases at J, with 10 bases in the middle. This CDR3 region has 13 residues. Per the germline V gene, CDR1 is SEHNR and CDR2 is FQNEAQ (reference sequence). Written as DNA, the CDR3 is TGTGCCAGCAGCTTAGGGGGCGCAGGTGAAGCTTTCTTT. Translating gives CASSLGGAGEAFF.

This chain uses TRBV30 with TRBJ2-5; 8 bases match TRBD2. CDR3 length: 12 amino acids. The V segment lost 6 bases and the J segment 4 bases; nucleotides outside the gene matches: 4. CDR1 and CDR2 (germline): GTSNPN, SVGIG (reference sequence). The CDR3 bases are TGTGCCTGTTATCGGGGGGGAGAGACCCAGTACTTC. Residues: CACYRGGETQYF.

This rearrangement joins TRBV4-1 to TRBJ2-1; D is uncertain. Deletions cut 1 base from V and 6 bases from J, with 19 bases between. Germline loops: CDR1 MGHRA, CDR2 YSYEKL. The CDR3 extends over 17 amino acids. The CDR3 spells CASSQAPRVLVGNEQFF. The CDR3 coding sequence is TGCGCCAGCAGCCAAGCTCCCCGGGTCTTAGTGGGCAATGAGCAGTTCTTC.

The chain employs TRBV6-6 and TRBJ1-5, with TRBD1 as a possible D gene (6 bases). The CDR3 spans 12 residues. Trimming removed 6 bases from V and 14 bases from J, with 17 bases in between. Looked up from germline, CDR1 is MNHNY and CDR2 is SVGAGI (reference sequence). In nucleotides, the CDR3 is TGTGCCAGCAGCTCTAATGCCGGGACAAAGCATTTT. Translating it yields CASSSNAGTKHF.

The chain combines TRBV12-3 or TRBV12-4 with TRBJ1-1; the D is unclear. The CDR3 is 13 residues long. The V and J ends lost 5 bases and 9 bases respectively, with 16 bases between them. The CDR3 loop is CASSPGSTTQAFF. The DNA for the CDR3 is TGTGCCAGCAGTCCTGGGTCGACGACGCAAGCTTTCTTT.

This clone was seen only once. The chain links TRBV7-2 to TRBJ1-1; D might be TRBD1 (6 bases). Trimming stripped 4 bases from V and 0 bases from J, with 15 bases between. CDR1 and CDR2 from the germline V gene are SGHTA and FQGNSA. The CDR3 runs to 16 residues. The chain's CDR3 is CASSSPKGGVNTEAFF. The DNA of the CDR3 is TGTGCCAGCAGCTCCCCGAAGGGGGGGGTGAACACTGAAGCTTTCTTT.

The chain recombines TRBV18 with TRBJ1-1; 8 nucleotides match TRBD1. CDR3 length: 11 amino acids. The V segment lost 8 bases and the J segment 11 bases; nucleotides outside the gene matches: 7. Looked up from germline, CDR1 is KGHSH and CDR2 is LQKENI. The CDR3 sequence: CASLGQGEAFF. The CDR3 region has the DNA TGTGCCAGCCTAGGACAGGGCGAGGCTTTCTTT.

The chain recombines TRBV7-9 with TRBJ2-7; 8 positions match TRBD2. The CDR3 contains 15 residues. J gave up 0 bases and V 1 base, and 2 bases lay outside the gene matches. The V gene's germline CDR1 is SEHNR and CDR2 FQNEAQ (reference sequence). The CDR3: CASSLGGGLSYEQYV. The CDR3 coding sequence is TGTGCCAGCAGCTTAGGCGGGGGGCTCTCCTACGAGCAGTACGTC.

The chain links TRBV7-8 to TRBJ2-3; 11 bases map to TRBD2. Trimming removed 5 bases from V and 1 base from J; junction bases left unmatched: 8. Germline CDR1 SGHVS, CDR2 FQNEAQ. The CDR3 covers 17 residues. CDR3 DNA: TGTGCCAGCAGCCTGGGTCTACTAGCGGGGGGCACAGATACGCAGTATTTT. This sequence encodes CASSLGLLAGGTDTQYF.

This clone turned up a few times. The J gene is TRBJ2-1, the V gene TRBV7-2; 12 bases are shared with TRBD2. From germline, CDR1 is SGHTA and CDR2 FQGNSA. Unmatched junction bases numbered 7, after V lost 5 bases and J lost 8 bases. The CDR3 runs to 15 residues. The CDR3 nucleotides are TGTGCCAGCAGCGCGAGGACTAGCGGGAACTATGAGCAGTTCTTC. Translated, it gives CASSARTSGNYEQFF. The full variable domain, completed using reference TRBV7-2 and TRBJ2-1, is GAGVSQSPSNKVTEKGKDVELRCDPISGHTALYWYRQSLGQGLEFLIYFQGNSAPDKSGLPSDRFSAERTGGSVSTLTIQRTQQEDSAVYLCASSARTSGNYEQFFGPGTRLTVL.

The J gene is TRBJ1-2, the V gene TRBV28; D possibly corresponds to TRBD1 (6 bases). This CDR3 contains 13 residues. CDR1 and CDR2 from the germline V gene are MDHEN and SYDVKM. Trimming removed 1 base from V and 5 bases from J, with 8 bases in between. CDR3 bases: TGTGCCAGCAGTTTATTAACAGGGTATGGCTACACCTTC. Translation gives CASSLLTGYGYTF.

The V gene is TRBV6-5, the J gene TRBJ1-5; D unresolved. The CDR3 consists of 15 residues. Per germline, CDR1 MNHEY and CDR2 SVGAGI. Trimming cost V 6 bases and J 7 bases, with 19 bases left between them. Written as DNA, the CDR3 is TGTGCCAGCAGAGACTTAGGGAGCGGTGGACAGCCCCAGCATTTT. This encodes CASRDLGSGGQPQHF.

The V call is TRBV18, the J call TRBJ2-5; TRBD2 matches at 11 bases. The CDR3 length is 16 residues. Per the germline V gene, CDR1 is KGHSH and CDR2 is LQKENI. J gave up 2 bases and V 2 bases, and 4 bases lay outside the gene matches. CDR3 residues: CASSPASGGFQETQYF. CDR3 nucleotide sequence: TGTGCCAGCTCACCAGCTAGCGGGGGGTTTCAAGAGACCCAGTACTTC.

The chain links TRBV19 to TRBJ1-5, with D perhaps TRBD1 (5 bases). V lost 11 bases and J lost 3, with 17 bases in between. Germline V gives CDR1 LNHDA, CDR2 SQIVND (reference sequence). CDR3 length: 14 residues. CDR3 nucleotides: TGTGCCGGTGGGGGTACTGTATCCAATCAGCCCCAGCATTTT. Its translation: CAGGGTVSNQPQHF.

The DNA for the CDR3 is TGTGCCAGCTCATCCCAGACAGGGATGGGTCAGCCCCAGCATTTT. Protein sequence: CASSSQTGMGQPQHF. The chain uses TRBV18 and TRBJ1-5, with 7 bases lining up with TRBD1. The CDR3 is 15 residues long. The V gene's germline CDR1 is KGHSH and CDR2 LQKENI. The ends lost 5 bases at V and 6 bases at J; junction bases unmatched: 10.

The chain joins TRBV24-1 to TRBJ2-1, with TRBD2 identical over 8 bases. CDR1 and CDR2 from the germline V gene are KGHDR and SFDVKD. V lost 3 bases to trimming and J lost 6 bases; unmatched junction nucleotides: 15. CDR3 length equals 18 residues. This CDR3 is CATSDGHSGTSGINEQFF. In nucleotides, the CDR3 is TGTGCCACCAGTGATGGGCACTCCGGGACTAGTGGTATCAATGAGCAGTTCTTC.

The count of this clone is one. The chain combines TRBV4-1 with TRBJ1-2; D unresolved. Germline values: CDR1 MGHRA, CDR2 YSYEKL. The V end lost 3 bases, the J end lost 2 bases, and 10 bases lay between the germline ends. CDR3 length: 14 residues. The CDR3 nucleotides read TGCGCCAGCAGCCAGACGGGGAGAAACTATGGCTACACCTTC. This codes for CASSQTGRNYGYTF.

The CDR3 nucleotides are TGTGCCAGCAGCTTGTCAGGGGACTATGGCTACACCTTC. It specifies CASSLSGDYGYTF. The chain employs TRBV7-9 and TRBJ1-2; weak D call: TRBD1 (6 bases). This CDR3 has 13 amino acids. Germline V gives CDR1 SEHNR, CDR2 FQNEAQ (reference sequence). V lost 3 bases to trimming and J lost 3 bases, with 8 bases between them.

The V call is TRBV5-1, the J call TRBJ2-7, with 8 positions matching TRBD2. Germline values: CDR1 SGHRS, CDR2 YFSETQ. J gave up 2 bases and V 0 bases, and 4 bases lay outside the gene matches. The CDR3 is 15 amino acids. Written as DNA, the CDR3 is TGCGCCAGCAGCTTGGGCGGAGCGGGAGCCTACGAGCAGTACTTC. Its protein is CASSLGGAGAYEQYF. The full variable domain, completed using reference TRBV5-1 and TRBJ2-7, is KAGVTQTPRYLIKTRGQQVTLSCSPISGHRSVSWYQQTPGQGLQFLFEYFSETQRNKGNFPGRFSGRQFSNSRSEMNVSTLELGDSALYLCASSLGGAGAYEQYFGPGTRLTVT.